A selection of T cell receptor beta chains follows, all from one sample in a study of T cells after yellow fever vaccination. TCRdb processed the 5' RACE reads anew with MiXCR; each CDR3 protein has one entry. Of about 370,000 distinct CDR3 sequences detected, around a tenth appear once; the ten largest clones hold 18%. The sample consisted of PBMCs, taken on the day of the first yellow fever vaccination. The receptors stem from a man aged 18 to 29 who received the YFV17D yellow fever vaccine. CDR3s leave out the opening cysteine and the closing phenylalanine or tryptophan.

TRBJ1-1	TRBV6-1	ASKREIQGTEAF
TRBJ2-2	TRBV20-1	SARGPGGNGELF
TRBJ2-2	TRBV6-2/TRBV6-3	ASSKRHGGSNTGELF
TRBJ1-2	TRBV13	ASSPGPRGLYGYT
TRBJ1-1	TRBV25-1	ASKDRATEAF
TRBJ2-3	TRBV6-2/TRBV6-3	ASSFAFTDTQY
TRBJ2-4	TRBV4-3	ASSQDRGTKNIQY
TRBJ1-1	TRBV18	ASSPDRTTEAF
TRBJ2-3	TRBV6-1	ASSQRGPGGTDTQY
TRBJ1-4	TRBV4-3	ASSQDLKNRPNEKLF
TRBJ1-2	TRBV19	ASSPPAPGYT
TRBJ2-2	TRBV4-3	ASSPSTGGRTGKLF
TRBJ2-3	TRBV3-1	ASSRTGYSADTQY
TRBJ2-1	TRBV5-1	ASTGLARGDLQF
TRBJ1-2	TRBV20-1	SASGQTRGYT
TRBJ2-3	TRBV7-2	ASSLMVVSTDTQY
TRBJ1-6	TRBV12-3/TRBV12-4	ASSFVGLNSPLH
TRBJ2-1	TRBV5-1	ASSLGQGGLRQF
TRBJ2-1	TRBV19	ASSIDRARQGLWDNEQF
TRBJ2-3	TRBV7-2	ASSFLVSTDTQY
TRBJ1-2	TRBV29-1	SVARAALNGYT
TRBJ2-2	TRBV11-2	ASSSWAVAGELF
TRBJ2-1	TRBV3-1	ASSQVGAREQF
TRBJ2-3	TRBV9	ASSVGVGTDTQY
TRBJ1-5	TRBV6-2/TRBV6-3	ASSYRPGTGGNQPQH
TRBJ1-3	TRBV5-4	ASSQGIASGNTIY
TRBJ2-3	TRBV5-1	ASSLALPTDTQY
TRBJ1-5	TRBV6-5	ASSYSSKQGGNQPQH
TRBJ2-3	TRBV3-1	ASSPPGVWDTQY
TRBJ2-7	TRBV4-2	ASSQDWSPSYEQY
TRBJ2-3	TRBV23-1	ASSQSGTAADTQY
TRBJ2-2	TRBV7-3	ASSLTSLGARIVHTGELF
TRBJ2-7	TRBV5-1	ASSARVSSYEQY
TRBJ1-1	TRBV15	ATSRGLSGAF
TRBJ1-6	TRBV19	ASSPPLH
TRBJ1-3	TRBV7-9	ASHRGNSGNTIY
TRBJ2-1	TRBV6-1	ASSPAAGYNEQF
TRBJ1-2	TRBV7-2	ASSPRQGGGYT
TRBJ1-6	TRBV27	ASSLRGLGNSPLH
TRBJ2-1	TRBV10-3	AISDGLQSNEQF
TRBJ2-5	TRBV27	ASSEGQGIETQY
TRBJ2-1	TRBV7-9	ASSHAGQGWNEQF
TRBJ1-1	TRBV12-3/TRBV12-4	ASSVTQGSMNTEAF
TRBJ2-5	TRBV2	ASKRGQETQY
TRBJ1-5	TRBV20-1	SARPGQQNQPQH
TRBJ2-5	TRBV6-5	ASSYSSGEGGTQY
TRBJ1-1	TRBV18	ASSIGTGGSEAF